This TCR beta chain is drawn from a study of blood T cell repertoires in COVID-19. V lost 0 bases and J lost 7; bases outside the gene matches: 8. The CDR3 length is 15 residues. Germline lookup yields CDR1 SGHTA and CDR2 FQGNSA. Cohorts were based on clinical histories the participants reported. TCRdb keeps only in-frame clones here, not all; method: immunoSEQ multiplex PCR. Altogether about 410,000 clones are present, nearly 90% being singletons, with the ten largest covering 1.7%. This rearrangement joins TRBV7-2 to TRBJ2-7, with 8 positions matching TRBD1. The sequenced material came from PBMCs or T cells enriched from blood (not recorded which). The clonotype was recovered from a woman aged 25-40 years who had recovered from COVID-19. In DNA form, the CDR3 reads TGTGCCAGCAGCTTAGCCGTCGACAGGGGACGTGAGCAGTACTTC. Translated, it gives CASSLAVDRGREQYF.